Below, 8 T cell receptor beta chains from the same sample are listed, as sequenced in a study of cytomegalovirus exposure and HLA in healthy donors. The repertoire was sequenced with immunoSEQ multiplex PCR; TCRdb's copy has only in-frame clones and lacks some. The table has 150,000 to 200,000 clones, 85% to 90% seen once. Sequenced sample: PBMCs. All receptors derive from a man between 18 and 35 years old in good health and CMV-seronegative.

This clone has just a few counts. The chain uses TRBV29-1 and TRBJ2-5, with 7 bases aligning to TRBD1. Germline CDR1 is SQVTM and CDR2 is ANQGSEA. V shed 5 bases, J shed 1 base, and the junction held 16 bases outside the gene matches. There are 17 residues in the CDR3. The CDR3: CSVSRQGGVGFQETQYF. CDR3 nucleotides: TGCAGCGTTTCACGACAGGGTGGGGTTGGGTTCCAAGAGACCCAGTACTTC.

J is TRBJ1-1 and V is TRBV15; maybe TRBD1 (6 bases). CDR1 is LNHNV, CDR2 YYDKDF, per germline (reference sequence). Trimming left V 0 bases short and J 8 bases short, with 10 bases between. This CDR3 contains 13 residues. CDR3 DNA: TGTGCCACCAGCAGAGATAGGGGGATGGAAGCTTTCTTT. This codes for CATSRDRGMEAFF.

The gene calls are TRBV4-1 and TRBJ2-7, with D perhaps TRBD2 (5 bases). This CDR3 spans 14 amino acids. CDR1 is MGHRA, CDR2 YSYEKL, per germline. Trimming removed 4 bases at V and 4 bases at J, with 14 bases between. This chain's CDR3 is CASSPGQRSYEQYF. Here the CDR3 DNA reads TGCGCCAGCAGCCCGGGCCAGCGGAGTTACGAGCAGTACTTC.

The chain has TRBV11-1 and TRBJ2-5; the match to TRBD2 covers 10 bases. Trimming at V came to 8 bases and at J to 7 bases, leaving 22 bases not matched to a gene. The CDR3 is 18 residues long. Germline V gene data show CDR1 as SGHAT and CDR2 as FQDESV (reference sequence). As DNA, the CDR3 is TGTGCCAGCTCCTCGGAGAGCGGGGGGGCGATATTTGTGGGGACCCAGTACTTC. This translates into CASSSESGGAIFVGTQYF.

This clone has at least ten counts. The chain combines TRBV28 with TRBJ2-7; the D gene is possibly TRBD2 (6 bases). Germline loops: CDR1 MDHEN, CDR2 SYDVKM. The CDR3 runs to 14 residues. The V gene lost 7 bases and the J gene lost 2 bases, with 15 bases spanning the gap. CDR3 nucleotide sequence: TGTGCCAGCACCTCACTCTGGGAGGCCTACGAGCAGTACTTC. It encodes CASTSLWEAYEQYF. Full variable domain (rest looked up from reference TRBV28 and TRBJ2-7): DVKVTQSSRYLVKRTGEKVFLECVQDMDHENMFWYRQDPGLGLRLIYFSYDVKMKEKGDIPEGYSVSREKKERFSLILESASTNQTSMYLCASTSLWEAYEQYFGPGTRLTVT.

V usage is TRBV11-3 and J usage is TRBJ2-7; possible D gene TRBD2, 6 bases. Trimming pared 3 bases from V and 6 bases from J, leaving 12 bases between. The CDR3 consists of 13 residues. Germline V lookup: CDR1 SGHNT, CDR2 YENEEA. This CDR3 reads CASSFSPGGEQYF. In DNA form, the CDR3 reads TGTGCCAGCAGCTTCAGTCCCGGGGGCGAGCAGTACTTC.

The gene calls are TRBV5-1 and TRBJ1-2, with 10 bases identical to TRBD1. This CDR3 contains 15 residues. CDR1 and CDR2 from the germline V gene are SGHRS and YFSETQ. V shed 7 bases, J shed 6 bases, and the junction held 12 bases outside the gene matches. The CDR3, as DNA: TGCGCCAGCGAGGGGACAGGGGATAAGGGGCATGGCTACACCTTC. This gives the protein CASEGTGDKGHGYTF.

CDR3 nucleotides: TGCGCCAGCAGCCAAGAAGCAGGGAACACCGGGGAGCTGTTTTTT. Its protein product is CASSQEAGNTGELFF. The chain uses TRBV4-3 and TRBJ2-2; D is ambiguous. This CDR3 contains 15 residues. Germline V gives CDR1 LGHNA, CDR2 YSLEER. The V gene lost 0 bases and the J gene lost 1 base, with 6 bases spanning the gap.